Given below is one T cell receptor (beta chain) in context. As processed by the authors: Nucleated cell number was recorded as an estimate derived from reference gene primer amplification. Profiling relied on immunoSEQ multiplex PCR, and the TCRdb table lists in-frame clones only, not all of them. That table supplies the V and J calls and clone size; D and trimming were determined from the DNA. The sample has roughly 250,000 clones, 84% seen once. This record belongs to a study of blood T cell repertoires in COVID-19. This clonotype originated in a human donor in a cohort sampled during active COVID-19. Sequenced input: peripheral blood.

The CDR3 reads CSVSACGYTF. The CDR3 DNA is TGCAGCGTATCAGCGTGTGGCTACACCTTC. V is TRBV29-1 and J is TRBJ1-2; no definite D call. CDR1 and CDR2 (germline): SQVTM, ANQGSEA. The CDR3 loop spans 10 amino acids. Trimming took off 6 bases at V and 7 bases at J, with 9 bases between the two ends.